This T cell receptor (beta chain) emerged from a study of tumor-infiltrating lymphocytes in primary liver carcinoma (dated by TCRdb to about 2017). Study-level background: Hepatocellular carcinoma (four) or combined HCC and intrahepatic cholangiocarcinoma (one) was present in the five patients, who were three men and two women aged 30 to 69 years. The tumors of the five patients were staged as T1-T3 N0M0, with maximum diameters ranging from 4.2 to 10 cm. Roughly 3.65 to 7.13 million productive TCRbeta reads were obtained per sample, and no significant difference in read depth was found between tissue types. TCRbeta repertoire sequencing, expression microarrays and whole-exome sequencing were combined in the study across five regions of each liver tumor, with adjacent normal tissue and blood also included. A total of approximately 35 specimens from 5 patients underwent TCRbeta repertoire sequencing, comprising around 25 tumor regions, 5 adjacent noncancerous liver tissues and 5 peripheral blood samples. To link TCRbeta repertoire diversity with the local molecular phenotype, the approximately 25 tumor region samples were profiled using Agilent mRNA microarrays. Technical replicate repertoires showed high reproducibility, with mean shared-clone rates approximately 0.9 and correlation coefficients above 0.95.

General findings and caveats noted by the study authors: Pairs of tumor regions showed greater repertoire overlap (mean approximately 35%) than tumor-adjacent pairs (roughly 17%) or tumor-blood pairs (approximately 15%), which is consistent with antigen-driven expansion. Only 4 to 6 patients were included in the study, and the authors note that the findings should be validated in a larger study. Only the TCR beta chain was sequenced, so true repertoire diversity is likely underestimated because unpaired alpha chains were not captured. Compared with blood, tumors had a significantly larger share of the repertoire taken up by the top 250 clones (p = 0.039). Only about 7.5-25% of top clones were present in all five regions of a tumor, suggesting spatial heterogeneity of tumor-infiltrating T cells. Since the samples were bulk and unsorted, there was no way to compare CD4+ and CD8+ T cell repertoires.

The CDR3 has 15 amino acids, counting the end cysteine and phenylalanine. This entry keeps only the CDR3 DNA: 45 bases, framed from base 1. For CDR1 and CDR2, the germline V gene (reference sequence) lists SGHNT and YYREEE. As for this clonotype: No antigen is known for it. At one end the junction does not follow the germline gene, possibly because of a read error.

Total RNA and DNA were co-extracted without cell sorting from about 19-30 mg of bulk tissue using the AllPrep DNA/RNA mini kit. A few patients with histopathologically diagnosed primary liver carcinoma underwent surgical resection in China between November 2015 and March 2016. At the time of sampling, the patients had chronic HBV infection and had not received any treatment. Each tumor was sampled at five spatially separated regions: the tumor centre plus the superior, inferior, left-lateral and right-lateral poles. Histological examination found more than 75% viable tumor cells in every tumor sample. Fresh tumor and adjacent tissue pieces were bisected; one half was stored in RNAlater at -80°C, the other sent for histology. Starting from approximately 500 ng total RNA, TCRbeta-specific cDNA was produced by reverse transcription with a constant-region primer and ProtoScript II reverse transcriptase. Construction of the TCRbeta libraries relied on three nested rounds of multiplex PCR, following a slightly modified ARM-PCR procedure. The first two PCR rounds used multiplex TRBV1-TRBV30 forward primers with a Cbeta reverse primer, each for 10 cycles. Sample barcodes and Illumina adapters were added in a final 25-cycle PCR using Deep VentR polymerase. Before sequencing, amplicons of 200-500 bp were purified from gel using a QIAquick gel extraction kit. An Illumina HiSeq 2500 was used to sequence the TCRbeta amplicons with 250-bp paired-end reads. As for the authors' bioinformatics: Quality trimming of reads was performed with Trimmomatic v0.33, and paired reads were merged with FLASH v1.2.11 so that full CDR3 sequences could be recovered. V, D and J germline segments were assigned to the rearranged TCRbeta sequences by MiGEC v1.2.1b. Clonotype statistics and Shannon-Wiener diversity indices were computed with VDJtools v1.0.0. Except for diversity analysis, only each sample's 250 most abundant clonotypes were used in subsequent analyses to reduce sampling bias. TCRdb handled the public reads itself, with Q25 trimming in fastp and clone calling in MiXCR, and kept productive beta chains. Rows matching on CDR3 protein sequence are summarized as one entry with the most common DNA and genes. The V and J calls, along with clone size, are taken from TCRdb and not from the paper's own processing. Recorded for this sample are 45,000 to 55,000 distinct CDR3 sequences; over 65% of them occurred a single time. Around 25% of the sample lies in the top ten.

In this chain, TRBV5-4 is recombined with TRBJ2-7; the D gene is perhaps TRBD1 or TRBD2, each of them matching over 5 bases. The sequence derives from a man aged 40-50 years with primary liver carcinoma and hepatitis B virus infection. The sample consisted of liver tumor tissue from sampling region 2. In the paper's terms, the cell subset or site label means: tumor region T2, inferior pole. The DNA is TGTGCCAGCACTTGGGGTGGATTAGTCGGGGACGAGCAGAACTTC. This sequence encodes CASTWGGLVGDEQNF.